This T cell receptor (beta chain) was profiled in a study of T cell repertoires in cytomegalovirus infection. Germline V gene lookup returns CDR1 SGHVS and CDR2 FNYEAQ. CDR3 size: 12 residues. Between the trimmed V and J ends, which lost 7 bases and 1 base, there was a span of 4 bases. TCRdb itself ran the reads through MiXCR, one entry per CDR3 protein. The sample has approximately 600,000 distinct CDR3 sequences, approximately 40% seen once; the top ten hold around 50%. A note on this clonotype: The antigen is undetermined.

Overall study findings and caveats: Accumulated public TCR beta family frequency recognized individuals carrying CMV together with the relevant HLA.

The rearrangement uses TRBV7-6 and TRBJ2-2; the D is unclear. This TCR was recovered from a human donor in good health (CMV status not recorded). Some clones in this sample may be carry-over from other donors' samples. Sequencing was performed on cultured PBMCs, taken from culture after CMV antigen stimulation. As DNA, the CDR3 is TGTGCCAGCACGCGGAACACCGGGGAGCTGTTTTTT. As protein: CASTRNTGELFF.